This entry concerns a single T cell receptor (beta chain). The data stem from a study of blood T cell repertoires in COVID-19. About the study: Some COVID-19 samples were acute and others convalescent; all came from the United States, Italy and Spain. The cDNA or gDNA used as material had been derived from T cells, B-cell-depleted T cells, or PBMCs.

The trim removed 4 bases at V and 8 bases at J, leaving 5 bases unmatched. The germline V gene has CDR1 LGHDT and CDR2 YNNKEL (reference sequence). The CDR3 is 15 amino acids. As handled by the study authors: Quantification of nucleated cells was approximated via reference gene primer amplification. Assay used: immunoSEQ multiplex PCR; TCRdb lists only in-frame clones, some missing. The D gene and trimming were derived from the DNA, and the V and J assignments and clone size from that table. This table holds under 80,000 clones, around nine tenths found once. This TCR was recovered from a man between 65 and 85 years old with active or convalescent COVID-19. The V call is TRBV3-1 (or the pseudogene TRBV3-2), the J call TRBJ2-1, with 13 bases that match TRBD2. Sequenced input: peripheral blood. CDR3 in DNA: TGTGCCAGCAGCCTCCGGACTAGCGGGAGAGATGAGCAGTTCTTC. Translating gives CASSLRTSGRDEQFF.